A selection of T cell receptor beta chains follows, all from one sample in a study of blood T cell repertoires in COVID-19. Measured with immunoSEQ multiplex PCR; TCRdb has only the in-frame clones, and not every one. The table lists about 200,000 clones, 92% of them singletons, with 1% to 1.5% in the top ten. The sample was peripheral blood. Receptors were obtained from a man aged 30 to 39 with acute or convalescent COVID-19. Each CDR3 is given with its conserved first and last residue. A D gene is named only where the DNA matches it firmly. The size of a clone is reported for some rows only, either as once, few or many, or as a class for expanded clones.

J gene | D gene | clone size | V gene | CDR3 DNA | CDR3 protein
TRBJ2-1 | TRBD2 | NA | TRBV24-1 | TGTGCCACCAGTGATGGGACTAGCGGGAGTTACCGCAATGAGCAGTTCTTC | CATSDGTSGSYRNEQFF
TRBJ2-1 | TRBD1 | NA | TRBV5-1 | TGCGCCAGCAGCAGCGGACAGGTCAATGAGCAGTTCTTC | CASSSGQVNEQFF
TRBJ1-2 | TRBD1 | NA | TRBV10-2 | TGCGCCAGCAGGACCGGGACAGGGGGCAAGGGCTACACCTTC | CASRTGTGGKGYTF
TRBJ2-1 | TRBD1 | NA | TRBV28 | TGTGCCAGCAGTTTAGGCAGGGGGTATGATGAGCAGTTCTTC | CASSLGRGYDEQFF
TRBJ2-7 | NA | NA | TRBV27 | TGTGCCAGCAGTTTATTCAGGGACTACGAGCAGTACTTC | CASSLFRDYEQYF
TRBJ2-1 | TRBD1 | NA | TRBV11-2 | TGTGCCAGCAGCGGGACAGGGGATATTATCAGAAGCAATGAGCAGTTCTTC | CASSGTGDIIRSNEQFF
TRBJ2-2 | NA | NA | TRBV15 | TGTGCCACCAGCAGAGATCGACTGGCCGGGGAGCTGTTTTTT | CATSRDRLAGELFF
TRBJ2-1 | TRBD2 | NA | TRBV6-6 | TGTGCCAGCAAAAGGACTAGTTCGTCCAATGAGCAGTTCTTC | CASKRTSSSNEQFF
TRBJ1-3 | NA | NA | TRBV6-2/TRBV6-3 | TGTGCCAGCAGTTACAGGGGCGGCGAGCCCTCTGGAAACACCATATATTTT | CASSYRGGEPSGNTIYF
TRBJ2-7 | NA | once | TRBV30 | TGTGCCTGGAGTGCGGGGTACGGGAACGAGCAGTACTTC | CAWSAGYGNEQYF
TRBJ2-1 | TRBD1 | NA | TRBV14 | TGTGCCAGCAGCCATCTATACAGGGGGTCCTACAATGAGCAGTTCTTC | CASSHLYRGSYNEQFF
TRBJ2-1 | TRBD2 | NA | TRBV5-1 | TGCGCCAGCAGCTTGTATGCGGGGGGCGTTGGGGAGCAGTTCTTC | CASSLYAGGVGEQFF
TRBJ1-2 | NA | NA | TRBV28 | TGTGCCAGCAGTTTGAGTGTCTATGGCTACACCTTC | CASSLSVYGYTF
TRBJ2-3 | TRBD1 | NA | TRBV29-1 | TGCAGCGTTCGAGGGAACAGGGGGGCCACAGATACGCAGTATTTT | CSVRGNRGATDTQYF
TRBJ2-1 | NA | NA | TRBV14 | TGTGCCAGCAGCCAACGCTCAGGGTTCTACAATGAGCAGTTCTTC | CASSQRSGFYNEQFF
TRBJ2-2 | NA | NA | TRBV28 | TGTGCCAGCATACTTGGCGGGGCGAACACCGGGGAGCTGTTTTTT | CASILGGANTGELFF
TRBJ2-6 | NA | NA | TRBV7-6 | TGTGCCAGCAGCGCCAGTCCCACCCGACTGTTCTCTGGGGCCAACGTCCTGACTTTC | CASSASPTRLFSGANVLTF
TRBJ1-3 | NA | NA | TRBV19 | TGTGCCAGTAGTGTACCGCTCGCAGCTGGAAACACCATATATTTT | CASSVPLAAGNTIYF
TRBJ1-3 | NA | NA | TRBV28 | TGTGCCAGCAGTTTAATTTCGGGGTGGTCTGGAAACACCATATATTTT | CASSLISGWSGNTIYF
TRBJ1-1 | NA | once | TRBV11-2 | TGTGCCAGCAGCTTAGACCCAGGGAGGTACGCTGAAGCTTTCTTT | CASSLDPGRYAEAFF
TRBJ1-4 | NA | NA | TRBV5-1 | TGCGCCAGCAGCCCAGGGGTAAATAATGAAAAACTGTTTTTT | CASSPGVNNEKLFF
TRBJ1-2 | NA | NA | TRBV24-1 | TGTGCCACCAGTGATTCCACAGGGATGGGCGGCTACACCTTC | CATSDSTGMGGYTF
TRBJ1-4 | NA | NA | TRBV12-3/TRBV12-4 | TGTGCCAGCAGTTTAGAACCCTTGAGCTTGCTGTTTTTT | CASSLEPLSLLFF
TRBJ1-2 | TRBD1 | NA | TRBV28 | TGTGCCAGCAGTTTTATGGACAGGGTCTATGGCTACACCTTC | CASSFMDRVYGYTF
TRBJ2-3 | NA | NA | TRBV15 | TGTGCCACCAGCAGAGATTACGGGGGGCTAAGCACAGATACGCAGTATTTT | CATSRDYGGLSTDTQYF
TRBJ2-2 | NA | NA | TRBV5-4 | TGTGCCAGCAGCCAAGGGACTGCCGGCGCCGGGGAGCTGTTTTTT | CASSQGTAGAGELFF
TRBJ1-2 | NA | NA | TRBV11-1 | TGTGCCAGCAGCTTAAGTCCGGTGTCGGGGGGCTATGGCTACACCTTC | CASSLSPVSGGYGYTF
TRBJ2-2 | NA | NA | TRBV5-8 | TGTGCCAGCCGCGGGCGGGTGAACACCGGGGAGCTGTTTTTT | CASRGRVNTGELFF
TRBJ2-5 | NA | NA | TRBV6-5 | TGTGCCAGCAGCGGGACTGGCGAAGAGACCCAGTACTTC | CASSGTGEETQYF
TRBJ2-2 | NA | once | TRBV5-5 | TGTGCCAGCAGCTTGAACTACCGCCCCGGGGAGCTGTTTTTT | CASSLNYRPGELFF
TRBJ1-1 | NA | NA | TRBV18 | TGTGCCAGCTCACGACAGTCTTCCACTGAAGCTTTCTTT | CASSRQSSTEAFF
TRBJ2-2 | NA | NA | TRBV15 | TGTGCCACCAGCAGATCAACAGGGTCCAAAACCGGGGAGCTGTTTTTT | CATSRSTGSKTGELFF
TRBJ2-3 | TRBD1 | few | TRBV7-3 | TGTGCCAGCAGCTTAGGGACAGTAAAGACAGATACGCAGTATTTT | CASSLGTVKTDTQYF
TRBJ1-5 | NA | NA | TRBV19 | TGTGCCAGTAGTACAATGACAGTATGGCAGCCCCAGCATTTT | CASSTMTVWQPQHF
TRBJ1-1 | TRBD1 | NA | TRBV9 | TGTGCCAGCAGCCGACAGGGGTCGAACACTGAAGCTTTCTTT | CASSRQGSNTEAFF
TRBJ1-6 | NA | few | TRBV4-1 | TGCGCCAGCAGCTTACAGGCCGGTGATTCACCCCTCCACTTT | CASSLQAGDSPLHF
TRBJ2-1 | TRBD2 | once | TRBV5-1 | TGCGCCAGCAGCCCCACTAGCGGGGATTACAATGAGCAGTTCTTC | CASSPTSGDYNEQFF